The 5 T cell receptor beta chains below come from one sample, sequenced in a study of tumor-infiltrating lymphocytes in localized non-small cell lung cancer. Data came from immunoSEQ multiplex PCR; TCRdb stores just in-frame clones and leaves some out. Among over 3,000 clones listed, about 70% were seen once. The source material was uninvolved lung tissue not adjacent to the tumor. The receptors shown here come from a human donor with non-small cell lung cancer.

This rearrangement joins TRBV6-5 to TRBJ1-2; no definite D call. V lost 2 bases, J lost 8 bases, and 15 bases lay in between. The CDR3 has 14 amino acids. Germline CDR1 is MNHEY and CDR2 is SVGAGI. The CDR3 bases are TGTGCCAGCAGTTACGGTCCCGATACTTTCGGCTACACCTTC. Its translation: CASSYGPDTFGYTF.

This clone was found a few times. V and J are TRBV7-2 and TRBJ2-7; 7 positions match TRBD1. The CDR3 extends over 15 amino acids. Germline loops: CDR1 SGHTA, CDR2 FQGNSA. V lost 4 bases to trimming and J lost 2 bases; unmatched junction nucleotides: 8. The CDR3 here is CASSSRLTGTYEQYF. CDR3 coding DNA: TGTGCCAGCAGCTCAAGGTTGACAGGGACCTACGAGCAGTACTTC.

The chain joins TRBV19 to TRBJ2-3, with TRBD2 matching over 13 bases. V dropped 6 bases and J dropped 6; count of bases not matched to a gene: 3. Germline CDR1 reads LNHDA; CDR2 reads SQIVND (reference sequence). The CDR3 is made up of 14 amino acids. The CDR3 is CASRGTSGMDTQYF. CDR3 nucleotide sequence: TGTGCCAGTAGGGGGACTAGCGGGATGGATACGCAGTATTTT.

The chain recombines TRBV19 with TRBJ2-2; D ambiguous. Trimming left V 11 bases short and J 0 bases short, with 10 bases between. Germline values: CDR1 LNHDA, CDR2 SQIVND (reference sequence). The CDR3 has 13 residues. In nucleotides, the CDR3 is TGTGCCGCGGCGGACGCGAACACCGGGGAGCTGTTTTTT. Its translation is CAAADANTGELFF.

V is TRBV7-9 and J is TRBJ2-5, with D perhaps TRBD1 (5 bases). From germline, CDR1 is SEHNR and CDR2 FQNEAQ (reference sequence). Trimming left V 5 bases short and J 3 bases short, with 7 bases between. The CDR3 totals 12 residues. The CDR3 sequence: CASSPTEETQYF. As DNA, the CDR3 is TGTGCCAGCAGCCCGACAGAAGAGACCCAGTACTTC.